The source of this T cell receptor (beta chain) is a study of T cells in tumors after PD-1 blockade. Germline trimming cut 0 bases from V and 5 bases from J; bases unmatched to any gene: 6. This CDR3 is built from 16 residues. The V gene's germline CDR1 is SGDLS and CDR2 YYNGEE. The method was immunoSEQ multiplex PCR; TCRdb's version includes in-frame clones alone and lacks a portion of them. The repertoire consists of around 50,000 clones, with roughly 73% occurring once and the leading ten covering over 15%. This sample comprised PBMCs, obtained before anti-PD-1 treatment. V gene TRBV9 combines with J gene TRBJ2-4; TRBD1 matches at 9 bases. The source is a human donor with basal cell carcinoma. The CDR3: CASSVATGQGQNIQYF. The CDR3 DNA reads TGTGCCAGCAGCGTAGCTACGGGACAGGGCCAAAACATTCAGTACTTC.